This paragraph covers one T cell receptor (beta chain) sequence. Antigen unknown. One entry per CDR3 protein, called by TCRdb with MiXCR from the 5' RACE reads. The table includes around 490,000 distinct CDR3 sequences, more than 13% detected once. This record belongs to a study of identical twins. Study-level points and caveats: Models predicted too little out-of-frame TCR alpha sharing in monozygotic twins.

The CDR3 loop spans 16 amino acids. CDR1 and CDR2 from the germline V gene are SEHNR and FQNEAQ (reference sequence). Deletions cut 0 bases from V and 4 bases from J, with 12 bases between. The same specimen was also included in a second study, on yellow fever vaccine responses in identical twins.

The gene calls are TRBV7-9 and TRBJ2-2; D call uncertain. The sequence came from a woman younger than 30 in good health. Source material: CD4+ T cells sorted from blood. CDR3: CASSLALQMSTGELFF. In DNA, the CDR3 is TGTGCCAGCAGCTTAGCACTCCAAATGTCCACCGGGGAGCTGTTTTTT.